This TCR delta chain was captured in a study of γδ T cells in repeated Plasmodium falciparum infection. TCRdb reran clone calling via CATT on the multiplex PCR reads. In the table there are 80,000 to 95,000 delta-chain clones, 1.4% of which are singletons. Germline V lookup: CDR1 TSWWSYY, CDR2 QGS. The CDR3 is made up of 20 amino acids. Flow sorting of PBMC yielded separate Vgamma9/Vdelta2+ and Vdelta2-negative gammadelta T cell populations for bulk repertoire analysis. Findings and caveats of the study: Over time and infection, Vgamma9/Vdelta2+ repertoires remained highly stable and polyclonal.

In the case of this clone: What it recognizes is unknown. A much larger clone sits a single nucleotide away, making a read error possible. This CDR3 is also generated by other DNA sequences in the sample.

The chain links TRDV1 to TRDJ1; D tentatively reads TRDD2 or TRDD3 (5 bases each). The TCR originated in a pool of human donors (malaria-infected and uninfected, not separated). Material: gamma-delta T cells from blood. In DNA form, the CDR3 reads TGTGCTCTTGGGGAACTAATCGTCCTCCGTGCGGGGACCTACACCGACAAACTCATCTTT. Protein: CALGELIVLRAGTYTDKLIF.